A single sample is the source of the 7 T cell receptor beta chains below, sequenced in a study of OX40 agonist ivuxolimab in advanced cancers. Library prep was done by the immunoSEQ multiplex PCR assay. Drawn from immuneACCESS, this table holds only the in-frame rearrangements with V and J called that TCRdb kept. Clones are partly lost; checked studies trace under half to an unresolved V gene and leave the rest unexplained. The sample table contains 15,000 to 20,000 clones; only one count was recorded for roughly 80% of them. The ten largest clones represent 26% of the sample. Sample: CD4+ or CD8+ T cells sorted from blood, taken in a trial of the OX40 agonist ivuxolimab. The receptors come from an adult with an advanced solid tumor such as melanoma, head and neck, liver or kidney cancer.

The chain has TRBV5-1 and TRBJ2-7; no definite D call. The CDR3 length is 11 residues. V was clipped by 3 bases and J by 4 bases, with 5 bases between them. Germline-derived CDR1 and CDR2 are SGHRS and YFSETQ. In DNA form, the CDR3 reads TGCGCCAGCAGCTCCCCGTACGAGCAGTACTTC. Translation: CASSSPYEQYF. The entire variable domain, with the rest obtained from reference TRBV5-1 and TRBJ2-7, is as follows: KAGVTQTPRYLIKTRGQQVTLSCSPISGHRSVSWYQQTPGQGLQFLFEYFSETQRNKGNFPGRFSGRQFSNSRSEMNVSTLELGDSALYLCASSSPYEQYFGPGTRLTVT.

This chain joins TRBV13 and TRBJ2-7; possibly TRBD1 for D (6 bases). The CDR3 consists of 15 residues. Germline lookup yields CDR1 PRHDT and CDR2 FYEKMQ (reference sequence). The germline V and J ends were trimmed by 1 base and 0 bases, with 10 bases remaining between them. CDR3 coding DNA: TGTGCCAGCAGCTTAGTGGGACAAAGCTCCTACGAGCAGTACTTC. Translated: CASSLVGQSSYEQYF.

A single count supports this clone. The V gene is TRBV7-3, the J gene TRBJ2-1, with D maybe TRBD1 (5 bases). CDR1 SGHTA and CDR2 FQGTGA come from the germline V gene. Trimming removed 1 base from V and 3 bases from J, with 13 bases in between. This CDR3 contains 16 residues. This CDR3 reads CASSLNVGPNYNEQFF. The CDR3 DNA is TGTGCCAGCAGCTTAAATGTGGGGCCCAACTACAATGAGCAGTTCTTC.

This chain connects TRBV7-9 to TRBJ2-7, with a tentative D call TRBD1 (6 bases). Trimming cost V 2 bases and J 1 base, with 18 bases left between them. From germline, CDR1 is SEHNR and CDR2 FQNEAQ (reference sequence). CDR3 length: 17 amino acids. The CDR3 sequence is CASSLRGQGITSYEQYF. For the CDR3, the DNA is TGTGCCAGCAGCTTAAGAGGGCAGGGGATCACGTCCTACGAGCAGTACTTC. The complete variable domain, with remaining parts taken from reference TRBV7-9 and TRBJ2-7, reads DTGVSQNPRHKITKRGQNVTFRCDPISEHNRLYWYRQTLGQGPEFLTYFQNEAQLEKSRLLSDRFSAERPKGSFSTLEIQRTEQGDSAMYLCASSLRGQGITSYEQYFGPGTRLTVT.

The rearrangement uses TRBV28 and TRBJ1-1; no reliable D call. This CDR3 has 14 amino acids. Trimming shortened V by 3 bases and J by 2 bases, and 10 bases separated the two germline ends. Germline CDR1 reads MDHEN; CDR2 reads SYDVKM. The CDR3 protein is CASSFASGNTEAFF. CDR3 nucleotides: TGTGCCAGCAGTTTCGCGAGTGGAAACACTGAAGCTTTCTTT.

This clone is classed as medium-sized (0.01 to 0.1%). The chain is built from TRBV7-6 and TRBJ2-3, with D possibly matching TRBD2 (5 bases). The germline V gene has CDR1 SGHVS and CDR2 FNYEAQ. The CDR3 has 14 amino acids. V dropped 4 bases and J dropped 7 bases, with 15 bases sitting between them. Here the CDR3 DNA reads TGTGCCAGCAGCTCCCCCCGGCGGGCCTATACGCAGTATTTT. This codes for CASSSPRRAYTQYF.

In this sample, this clone turned up once. The genes are TRBV5-4 and TRBJ2-1; TRBD2 agrees at 8 bases. From germline, CDR1 is SGHNT and CDR2 YYREEE (reference sequence). The trim removed 4 bases at V and 0 bases at J, leaving 3 bases unmatched. The CDR3 extends over 15 amino acids. The CDR3 region is CASSIGGGSYNEQFF. CDR3 sequence (DNA): TGTGCCAGCAGCATCGGGGGGGGCTCCTACAATGAGCAGTTCTTC.